Included here is one TCR beta chain sequence, with context. This entry comes from a study of blood T cell repertoires in COVID-19. Study at large: From the United States, Italy and Spain came samples of acute and convalescent COVID-19. Sources were T cells, B-cell-depleted T cells, or PBMCs; the material itself was cDNA or gDNA.

In the source study's methods: Scientists estimated how many nucleated cells there were by amplifying reference gene primers. Using immunoSEQ multiplex PCR, the repertoire was profiled, and TCRdb retains in-frame clones only, with some absent. The V and J calls and the clone size are those of that table, but D and trimming were determined from the DNA. The table includes about 220,000 clones, 75% to 85% detected once. Unmatched junction bases numbered 5, after V lost 6 bases and J lost 4 bases. The CDR3 runs to 15 residues. Germline V gives CDR1 MNHEY, CDR2 SVGEGT. The clonotype originates from a man over 45 with active or convalescent COVID-19. The gene calls are TRBV6-2 or TRBV6-3 and TRBJ2-1; 11 bases fit TRBD1. Sequenced input: peripheral blood. Written as DNA, the CDR3 is TGTGCCAGCAGCCAGGGACAGGGGGGTTACAATGAGCAGTTCTTC. Translation: CASSQGQGGYNEQFF.